Each of the 31 T cell receptor beta chains below was sequenced from the same sample in a study of T cells expressing NK-cell markers. TCRdb reprocessed the 5' RACE reads and stores each CDR3 protein as one record, lacking DNA. Its listing shows some 500,000 distinct CDR3 sequences. Sequenced sample: blood T cells: a sorted CD56 or NKG2C T cell subset, CD4+ or CD8+ T cells, or bulk PBMC T cells (not recorded which). The receptor source for this set is a woman in her forties or fifties in good health.

The chain couples TRBV20-1 to TRBJ1-5. The CDR3 has 15 residues. Germline assignment: CDR1 DFQATT and CDR2 SNEGSKA (reference sequence). The CDR3 is CSAQPGEAWGQPQHF.

The chain recombines TRBV29-1 with TRBJ2-1; without DNA, the TCRdb call of TRBD1 cannot be checked. This CDR3 comprises 14 residues. Per germline, CDR1 SQVTM and CDR2 ANQGSEA. CDR3 protein: CSVEGGSSYNEQFF.

The CDR3 loop is CASSLAGGRGGYTF. The chain combines TRBV7-9 with TRBJ1-2; TCRdb calls TRBD1, which cannot be checked without DNA. Germline lookup yields CDR1 SEHNR and CDR2 FQNEAQ (reference sequence). The CDR3 runs to 14 residues.

This chain links TRBV19 with TRBJ2-1; the D call from TCRdb, TRBD1, cannot be confirmed without DNA. The CDR3 extends over 15 amino acids. Germline V CDR1 and CDR2: LNHDA, SQIVND (reference sequence). CDR3 residues: CASSTQGRSYNEQFF.

V usage is TRBV29-1 and J usage is TRBJ2-3; TCRdb's D gene call, TRBD2, goes unchecked for lack of DNA. The germline gives CDR1 SQVTM, CDR2 ANQGSEA. The CDR3 has 14 residues. CDR3 loop: CSVRAGWGGDTQYF.

The chain is built from TRBV3-1 and TRBJ2-5; the D call of TRBD2 rests on TCRdb alone, since no DNA is present to check it. Germline V gene lookup returns CDR1 LGHDT and CDR2 YNNKEL (reference sequence). This CDR3 comprises 15 residues. CDR3 sequence: CASSGMASGGWDQYF.

The chain combines TRBV4-1 with TRBJ2-1; TCRdb names TRBD1, which stays unverified in the absence of DNA. Germline CDR1 reads MGHRA; CDR2 reads YSYEKL. The CDR3 runs to 14 residues. This chain's CDR3 is CASKSARSYNEQFF.

The chain is built from TRBV6-5 and TRBJ2-7; TCRdb selects TRBD2, and the lack of DNA leaves this call unchecked. Germline V gives CDR1 MNHEY, CDR2 SVGAGI. The CDR3 runs 13 residues. The CDR3 sequence is CASRTGTSEEQYF.

The J gene is TRBJ2-1, the V gene TRBV10-2; TCRdb's D gene call, TRBD2, goes unchecked for lack of DNA. CDR3 size: 16 residues. The germline gives CDR1 WSHSY, CDR2 SAAADI. The CDR3 here is CASSEYEAGRGNEQFF.

The chain recombines TRBV6-5 with TRBJ2-2; the D call from TCRdb, TRBD2, cannot be confirmed without DNA. CDR3 size: 14 residues. CDR1 is MNHEY and CDR2 is SVGAGI in the germline V gene. The CDR3 reads CAARGGRFTGELFF.

The chain couples TRBV29-1 to TRBJ2-1; TCRdb indicates TRBD2, and absent DNA this call remains unverified. The CDR3 runs to 14 residues. Germline V gene data show CDR1 as SQVTM and CDR2 as ANQGSEA. The CDR3 sequence is CSVVLGLAPDEQFF.

The chain recombines TRBV5-1 with TRBJ1-1; TCRdb reports TRBD1, a call that lacks DNA to check it against. Germline V CDR1 and CDR2: SGHRS, YFSETQ. The CDR3 loop spans 17 amino acids. The CDR3 sequence is CASSPALLRDRDTEAFF.

J is TRBJ2-1 and V is TRBV7-2; with no DNA, the TCRdb D assignment of TRBD2 cannot be verified. The CDR3 is 16 residues long. The germline gives CDR1 SGHTA, CDR2 FQGNSA. The CDR3 sequence is CASSLVGSGSFNEQFF.

The rearrangement uses TRBV14 and TRBJ1-4; TCRdb's assignment of TRBD1 cannot be checked, as there is no DNA. Germline V gives CDR1 SGHDN, CDR2 FVKESK. The CDR3 runs to 15 residues. CDR3 sequence reads: CASSHVRGTGEKLFF. Together with reference TRBV14 and TRBJ1-4, the CDR3 gives the full variable domain: EAGVTQFPSHSVIEKGQTVTLRCDPISGHDNLYWYRRVMGKEIKFLLHFVKESKQDESGMPNNRFLAERTGGTYSTLKVQPAELEDSGVYFCASSHVRGTGEKLFFGSGTQLSVL.

The CDR3 here is CASRDPGQAVETQYF. The V call is TRBV6-1, the J call TRBJ2-5; TCRdb's D gene call, TRBD1, goes unchecked for lack of DNA. The CDR3 runs 15 residues. Germline V gene sequence: CDR1 MNHNS, CDR2 SASEGT.

The chain links TRBV27 to TRBJ1-2. This CDR3 has 12 amino acids. The germline V gene has CDR1 MNHEY and CDR2 SMNVEV (reference sequence). The CDR3 spells CASGISGYGYTF.

This CDR3 reads CASSLGTPLVEQFF. The V and J genes are TRBV5-5 and TRBJ2-1. The germline gives CDR1 SGHKS, CDR2 YYEKEE (reference sequence). The CDR3 is 14 amino acids. The entire variable domain, with the rest obtained from reference TRBV5-5 and TRBJ2-1, is as follows: DAGVTQSPTHLIKTRGQQVTLRCSPISGHKSVSWYQQVLGQGPQFIFQYYEKEERGRGNFPDRFSARQFPNYSSELNVNALLLGDSALYLCASSLGTPLVEQFFGPGTRLTVL.

The chain is built from TRBV11-2 and TRBJ2-7; TCRdb's D gene call, TRBD2, goes unchecked for lack of DNA. This CDR3 contains 14 residues. Germline-derived CDR1 and CDR2 are SGHAT and FQNNGV. The CDR3 spells CASSWERGPYEQYF.

V usage is TRBV12-3 or TRBV12-4 and J usage is TRBJ1-1; absent DNA, TCRdb's TRBD1 call cannot be checked. CDR3 length: 13 amino acids. CDR3 loop: CASGRFGRSAAFF.

CDR3 loop: CASKPWRGGNEQFF. This chain uses TRBV19 with TRBJ2-1; as DNA is missing, the TRBD2 call by TCRdb cannot be tested. The CDR3 has 14 amino acids. Germline V CDR1 and CDR2: LNHDA, SQIVND (reference sequence).

This rearrangement joins TRBV7-2 to TRBJ2-4; the D gene TCRdb calls, TRBD1, cannot be checked with no DNA. The germline V gene encodes CDR1 SGHTA and CDR2 FQGNSA. CDR3 length: 15 amino acids. CDR3 sequence: CASSLLGGTGVVPYF.

The chain uses TRBV7-9 and TRBJ2-1. This CDR3 region has 16 residues. The germline V gene has CDR1 SEHNR and CDR2 FQNEAQ (reference sequence). The CDR3: CASSYPPGISYNEQFF.

The chain uses TRBV7-9 and TRBJ1-1; the D gene TCRdb calls, TRBD1, cannot be checked with no DNA. Germline V gene sequence: CDR1 SEHNR, CDR2 FQNEAQ (reference sequence). The CDR3 length is 19 residues. The CDR3 sequence is CASSSRVGQGAGQRTEAFF.

V and J are TRBV27 and TRBJ2-4; the TCRdb D gene call, TRBD2, has no DNA to confirm it. The CDR3 totals 19 residues. CDR1 is MNHEY and CDR2 is SMNVEV in the germline V gene (reference sequence). CDR3 sequence reads: CASSLWPLDREVAKNIQYF.

The rearrangement links TRBV19 to TRBJ2-7; TCRdb's D call of TRBD1 is untestable without DNA. This CDR3 has 15 residues. Germline V lookup: CDR1 LNHDA, CDR2 SQIVND (reference sequence). This CDR3 reads CASSHMTRATYEQYF.

The genes are TRBV12-3 or TRBV12-4 and TRBJ1-1. This CDR3 spans 13 amino acids. The CDR3 loop reads CASSLEVMSEAFF.

J is TRBJ1-2 and V is TRBV20-1. The CDR3 is 14 residues long. CDR1 is DFQATT, CDR2 SNEGSKA, per germline (reference sequence). The CDR3 sequence: CSAGGRTTNYGYTF.

This chain connects TRBV3-1 to TRBJ2-1; the TRBD2 assignment by TCRdb is unverifiable without DNA. This CDR3 is 17 amino acids long. Germline lookup yields CDR1 LGHDT and CDR2 YNNKEL (reference sequence). The CDR3 here is CASTPGLAGGTGNEQFF.

The chain uses TRBV24-1 and TRBJ1-1; TCRdb's D call of TRBD1 is untestable without DNA. Looked up from germline, CDR1 is KGHDR and CDR2 is SFDVKD. This CDR3 is built from 13 residues. The CDR3 loop is CATRGVTNTEAFF.

The chain uses TRBV6-1 and TRBJ2-3; with no DNA, the TCRdb D assignment of TRBD2 cannot be verified. The CDR3 has 15 residues. Looked up from germline, CDR1 is MNHNS and CDR2 is SASEGT. The CDR3 region is CASSEEALHTDTQYF.

CDR3 region: CASNLRAGEVTSSYNEQFF. This chain uses TRBV6-1 with TRBJ2-1; there is no DNA to check the TCRdb D call of TRBD1. CDR3 length: 19 residues. Per the germline V gene, CDR1 is MNHNS and CDR2 is SASEGT.